This entry describes one T cell receptor (beta chain). The data were obtained in a study of blood T cell repertoires in COVID-19. Clones were read by immunoSEQ multiplex PCR, and TCRdb kept only the in-frame ones, dropping some. The sample lists 150,000 to 200,000 clones; 60% to 80% were seen once. Per germline, CDR1 LGHDT and CDR2 YNNKEL (reference sequence). V shed 1 base and J 9 bases; nucleotides not matched to a gene: 5. The CDR3 loop spans 14 amino acids. The sequenced material came from peripheral blood. This clonotype was obtained from a woman aged 70-85 years with acute or convalescent COVID-19. V usage is TRBV3-1 (or the pseudogene TRBV3-2) and J usage is TRBJ2-1, with TRBD2 matching 8 bases. CDR3 protein: CASSQVGLAAEQFF. The CDR3 nucleotides read TGTGCCAGCAGCCAAGTCGGACTAGCTGCTGAGCAGTTCTTC.